The 5 T cell receptor beta chains presented below share a single source sample, sequenced in a study of shared clonotypes between healthy human individuals. Sequenced by immunoSEQ multiplex PCR; TCRdb stores in-frame clones only, minus some. The table includes over a million clones, approximately 96% detected once. Material: naive CD4+ T cells sorted from blood. Subset defined: CD45RA+ positively selected. Receptors originate from a young man in good health.

The V and J genes are TRBV28 and TRBJ2-7; 7 bases line up with TRBD1. V was pared by 4 bases and J by 0 bases, with 6 bases of the junction left unmatched. CDR3 size: 15 residues. In germline, CDR1 is MDHEN, CDR2 SYDVKM. The DNA for the CDR3 is TGTGCCAGCAGTTCGGACAGGCTCTACTCCTACGAGCAGTACTTC. Amino acids: CASSSDRLYSYEQYF.

V and J are TRBV19 and TRBJ2-1; 7 bases are a match to TRBD2. The CDR3 contains 14 residues. The germline gives CDR1 LNHDA, CDR2 SQIVND (reference sequence). V trimming: 6 bases; J trimming: 9 bases; junction bases outside the gene matches: 11. In nucleotides, the CDR3 is TGTGCCAGTAGCCCGAGGGGAGGGGCGCTTGAGCAGTTCTTC. Protein sequence: CASSPRGGALEQFF.

The chain combines TRBV5-1 with TRBJ2-7, with 7 bases fitting TRBD1. Germline assignment: CDR1 SGHRS and CDR2 YFSETQ. The CDR3 extends over 16 amino acids. Losses at the gene ends were 4 bases for V and 0 bases for J; bases not matched to a gene: 10. The CDR3 sequence is CASSLFETGNSYEQYF. The CDR3 nucleotides are TGCGCCAGCAGCCTGTTCGAGACAGGGAACTCCTACGAGCAGTACTTC.

This clone showed up just a few times. The V call is TRBV5-4, the J call TRBJ2-7; TRBD2 agrees at 9 bases. Germline CDR1 is SGHNT and CDR2 is YYREEE (reference sequence). J lost 5 bases, V lost 9 bases, and 9 bases had no gene match. CDR3 length equals 13 residues. The CDR3 is CATKAGGRNEQYF. The CDR3, as DNA: TGTGCCACCAAGGCGGGAGGGAGAAACGAGCAGTACTTC.

The CDR3 here is CASSRLGGDNQPQHF. CDR3 bases: TGCGCCAGCAGCCGCCTCGGGGGGGACAATCAGCCCCAGCATTTT. The V and J genes are TRBV5-1 and TRBJ1-5, with D perhaps matching TRBD1 (5 bases). Germline lookup yields CDR1 SGHRS and CDR2 YFSETQ. Trimming pared 4 bases from V and 3 bases from J, leaving 14 bases between. The CDR3 extends over 15 amino acids.